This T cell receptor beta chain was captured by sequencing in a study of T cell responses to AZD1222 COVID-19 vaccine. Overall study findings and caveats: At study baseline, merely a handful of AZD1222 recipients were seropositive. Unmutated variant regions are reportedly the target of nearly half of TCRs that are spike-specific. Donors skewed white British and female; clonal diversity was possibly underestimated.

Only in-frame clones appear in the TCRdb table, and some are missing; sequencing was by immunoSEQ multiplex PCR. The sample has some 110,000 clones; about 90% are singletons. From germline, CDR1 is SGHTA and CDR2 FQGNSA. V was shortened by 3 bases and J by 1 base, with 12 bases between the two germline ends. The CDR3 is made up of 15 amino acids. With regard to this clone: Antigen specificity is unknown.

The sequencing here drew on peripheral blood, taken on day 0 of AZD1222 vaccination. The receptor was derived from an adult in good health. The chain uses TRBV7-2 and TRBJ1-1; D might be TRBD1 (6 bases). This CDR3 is CASSFRGDGNTEAFF. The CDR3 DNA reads TGTGCCAGCAGCTTCAGGGGCGACGGGAACACTGAAGCTTTCTTT.